A selection of T cell receptor beta chains follows, all from one sample in a study of tumor and adjacent non-tumor tissue in lung cancer. TCRdb processed the multiplex PCR reads anew with MiXCR; each CDR3 protein has one entry. The sample consists of some 71,000 distinct CDR3 sequences, just under 75% of them appearing once. The sample consisted of lung tumor tissue. The receptor set was obtained from a woman aged 40 to 49 with non-small cell lung cancer. The CDR3 runs from the conserved cysteine through the conserved F or W. D genes are given only for firm matches. Some rows have no size entry. The others give once, few or many, or a class for an expanded clone.

D gene: NA; V gene: TRBV29-1; clone size: NA; J gene: TRBJ1-6; CDR3 DNA: TGCAGCGTTGGGACAAACTATAATTCACTCCTCCACTTT; CDR3 protein: CSVGTNYNSLLHF
D gene: NA; V gene: TRBV6-6; clone size: NA; J gene: TRBJ2-3; CDR3 DNA: TGTGCCAGCAATTACCGAGGGAACACAGATACGCAGTATTTT; CDR3 protein: CASNYRGNTDTQYF
D gene: NA; V gene: TRBV11-2; clone size: NA; J gene: TRBJ1-6; CDR3 DNA: TGTGCCAGCAGCTCCTACAGAAATAATTCACCCCTCCACTTT; CDR3 protein: CASSSYRNNSPLHF
D gene: NA; V gene: TRBV6-1; clone size: NA; J gene: TRBJ2-3; CDR3 DNA: TGTGGCAGCAGTGAACGGGTGAGGGTAACCCTCGGCACAGATACGCAGTATTTT; CDR3 protein: CGSSERVRVTLGTDTQYF
D gene: NA; V gene: TRBV11-2; clone size: NA; J gene: TRBJ2-7; CDR3 DNA: TGTGCCAGCAGCTCCCCAGGCTCGGGGTTGGCCTATGGGCTTGGGCTATACGAGGACTACTTC; CDR3 protein: CASSSPGSGLAYGLGLYEDYF
D gene: NA; V gene: TRBV29-1; clone size: NA; J gene: TRBJ1-1; CDR3 DNA: TGTAGCGTCCCCACCAAGAACACTGAAGCTTTCTTT; CDR3 protein: CSVPTKNTEAFF
D gene: NA; V gene: TRBV5-1; clone size: many; J gene: TRBJ1-3; CDR3 DNA: TGCGCCAGCAGCTTGGAAACTCGGGGGGCAGGAAACACCATATATTTT; CDR3 protein: CASSLETRGAGNTIYF
D gene: TRBD1; V gene: TRBV29-1; clone size: once; J gene: TRBJ2-7; CDR3 DNA: TGCAGCCTGAAGACAGGGGTTCCCTACGAGCAGTACTTC; CDR3 protein: CSLKTGVPYEQYF
D gene: TRBD1; V gene: TRBV10-3; clone size: medium-sized; J gene: TRBJ2-3; CDR3 DNA: TGTGCCATCAGTGAAAGACAGGGAGTAGGAGATACGCAGTATTTT; CDR3 protein: CAISERQGVGDTQYF
D gene: NA; V gene: TRBV28; clone size: NA; J gene: TRBJ2-7; CDR3 DNA: TGTGCCAGCAGTTTATGGAGCGTTCGCCGATCTATCGAGCACTACTTC; CDR3 protein: CASSLWSVRRSIEHYF
D gene: TRBD1; V gene: TRBV29-1; clone size: NA; J gene: TRBJ1-6; CDR3 DNA: TGCGGCGTTGGGACAGACTATAATCCACCCATCCACTTT; CDR3 protein: CGVGTDYNPPIHF
D gene: TRBD1; V gene: TRBV12-3/TRBV12-4; clone size: NA; J gene: TRBJ2-3; CDR3 DNA: TGTGCCAGCAGTTTACAGTCGACAGGGATGAAATATTTT; CDR3 protein: CASSLQSTGMKYF
D gene: NA; V gene: TRBV28; clone size: once; J gene: TRBJ2-1; CDR3 DNA: TGTGCCAGCAGTTTAAGGCCAACGAGCTACAATGAGCAGTTCTTC; CDR3 protein: CASSLRPTSYNEQFF
D gene: NA; V gene: TRBV11-2; clone size: NA; J gene: TRBJ2-3; CDR3 DNA: TGTGACAGCAGCCTCAGGGGCACGGACAGTACGCAGTATTTT; CDR3 protein: CDSSLRGTDSTQYF
D gene: NA; V gene: TRBV4-2; clone size: NA; J gene: TRBJ1-5; CDR3 DNA: TGTGCCAGCATCGCGCAGGGTAAGGGGAGTAATCAGCCCCAGCATTTT; CDR3 protein: CASIAQGKGSNQPQHF
D gene: NA; V gene: TRBV6-5; clone size: NA; J gene: TRBJ2-2; CDR3 DNA: TGTGCCAGCAGCTACGGGCGTTTGACCGGGGACCTGTTTTTT; CDR3 protein: CASSYGRLTGDLFF
D gene: TRBD2; V gene: TRBV6-1; clone size: few; J gene: TRBJ2-2; CDR3 DNA: TGTGCCAGCAGTGAACAGATGTCCAGGACTAGTTTCATCGGGGAGCCGTTTTTT; CDR3 protein: CASSEQMSRTSFIGEPFF
D gene: NA; V gene: TRBV14; clone size: NA; J gene: TRBJ2-1; CDR3 DNA: TGTGCCAGCAGCCAACGGGCACAACTGCACATTGAGCAGTTCTTC; CDR3 protein: CASSQRAQLHIEQFF
D gene: NA; V gene: TRBV11-2; clone size: NA; J gene: TRBJ1-6; CDR3 DNA: TGTGCCAGCTCAGGTGGGGTATATAATTCACCCCTCCACTTT; CDR3 protein: CASSGGVYNSPLHF
D gene: NA; V gene: TRBV6-6; clone size: NA; J gene: TRBJ2-2; CDR3 DNA: TGTGCCAGCAATTATGGGGCCGGGGATAGCACCGGGGAGCTGTTATTT; CDR3 protein: CASNYGAGDSTGELLF
D gene: NA; V gene: TRBV6-1; clone size: once; J gene: TRBJ2-7; CDR3 DNA: TGTGCCAGCAGTGACTCGATGCAGGGGCTCTACGGGCAGTACTTC; CDR3 protein: CASSDSMQGLYGQYF
D gene: TRBD1; V gene: TRBV4-2; clone size: NA; J gene: TRBJ2-2; CDR3 DNA: TGTGCCAGCAGCCAAGAGAGGATAGGACAGGTGGCCGGGGAGCTGTTTTTT; CDR3 protein: CASSQERIGQVAGELFF
D gene: TRBD2; V gene: TRBV6-2/TRBV6-3; clone size: NA; J gene: TRBJ2-1; CDR3 DNA: TGCGCCAGCAGGCGAAGCGGGGGGTTGTACAATGAGCGGTTCTTC; CDR3 protein: CASRRSGGLYNERFF
D gene: TRBD2; V gene: TRBV6-2/TRBV6-3; clone size: NA; J gene: TRBJ2-1; CDR3 DNA: TGTGCCCGCAATTACGGTCCGGGGGGGGGGATTAATGAGCAGTTCTTC; CDR3 protein: CARNYGPGGGINEQFF
D gene: NA; V gene: TRBV6-5; clone size: NA; J gene: TRBJ2-7; CDR3 DNA: TGTACCAGCAGTCCAACGGGGGCCTCCTACGAGCAGTACTTC; CDR3 protein: CTSSPTGASYEQYF
D gene: TRBD1; V gene: TRBV10-2; clone size: NA; J gene: TRBJ1-5; CDR3 DNA: TGCGCCTGCAAACAGGGGTGGCCTGCGAGCAATCAGACCCAGCATTTT; CDR3 protein: CACKQGWPASNQTQHF
D gene: NA; V gene: TRBV13; clone size: many; J gene: TRBJ2-3; CDR3 DNA: TGTGCCAGCACCAACCGGAGGGGTCCAGATACGCAGTATTTT; CDR3 protein: CASTNRRGPDTQYF
D gene: NA; V gene: TRBV5-5; clone size: NA; J gene: TRBJ2-1; CDR3 DNA: TGTGCCAGCAGCTTCGGACCGAGCTCATACAATGAGCAGTCCTTC; CDR3 protein: CASSFGPSSYNEQSF
D gene: NA; V gene: TRBV7-9; clone size: many; J gene: TRBJ1-4; CDR3 DNA: TGTGCCAGCCAGGACGGTGAAAAACTGTTTTTT; CDR3 protein: CASQDGEKLFF
D gene: NA; V gene: TRBV4-1; clone size: many; J gene: TRBJ2-5; CDR3 DNA: TGCGCCAGCAGCCAAAGCGGAGCCGGGGAGACCCAGTACTTC; CDR3 protein: CASSQSGAGETQYF
D gene: TRBD1; V gene: TRBV12-3/TRBV12-4; clone size: NA; J gene: TRBJ1-5; CDR3 DNA: TGTGTCAGCAGTAATCTGGGACAGGGCAATCAGCCCCAACATTTT; CDR3 protein: CVSSNLGQGNQPQHF
D gene: TRBD2; V gene: TRBV4-1; clone size: NA; J gene: TRBJ2-2; CDR3 DNA: TGCGACAGCAGCCCCACCGGGGGTCGCGGGAGAGGTATGGCCGGGGAGCTGTTTTTT; CDR3 protein: CDSSPTGGRGRGMAGELFF
D gene: TRBD2; V gene: TRBV29-1; clone size: many; J gene: TRBJ2-1; CDR3 DNA: TGCAGCGTGAAGGTCGGACTAGCGGGAGGGCCGGGTGAGCAGTTCTTC; CDR3 protein: CSVKVGLAGGPGEQFF
D gene: NA; V gene: TRBV12-3/TRBV12-4; clone size: once; J gene: TRBJ1-5; CDR3 DNA: TGTGCCAGCAATTTACTAGGCCTCAAACAGCCCCAGCATTTT; CDR3 protein: CASNLLGLKQPQHF
D gene: TRBD2; V gene: TRBV7-8; clone size: many; J gene: TRBJ2-5; CDR3 DNA: TGTGCCAGCAGCTTTGGGGGAGGGCCCCGGGAGACCCAGTACTTC; CDR3 protein: CASSFGGGPRETQYF
D gene: NA; V gene: TRBV20-1; clone size: few; J gene: TRBJ1-1; CDR3 DNA: TGCAGTGTTAGAGATCGGGTGGTCTACACTGAAGCGTTCTTT; CDR3 protein: CSVRDRVVYTEAFF
D gene: NA; V gene: TRBV6-5; clone size: NA; J gene: TRBJ1-2; CDR3 DNA: TGTGCCAGCAGTCCGGAGGGTGATTATGGCTACACCTTC; CDR3 protein: CASSPEGDYGYTF
D gene: NA; V gene: TRBV11-2; clone size: NA; J gene: TRBJ2-7; CDR3 DNA: TGTGCCAGTAACCCCCTCGGAGGGCAGGGGTACTACGAGCAGTACTTC; CDR3 protein: CASNPLGGQGYYEQYF
D gene: NA; V gene: TRBV12-3/TRBV12-4; clone size: once; J gene: TRBJ1-6; CDR3 DNA: TGTGACAGCAGCCAGGGGACACCGACCTATAATTCACCCCTCCACTTT; CDR3 protein: CDSSQGTPTYNSPLHF
D gene: NA; V gene: TRBV5-1; clone size: NA; J gene: TRBJ1-1; CDR3 DNA: TGCGCCAGCAGCCTCGGCGGGAACACTGAAGCTTTCTTT; CDR3 protein: CASSLGGNTEAFF
D gene: NA; V gene: TRBV6-2/TRBV6-3; clone size: NA; J gene: TRBJ2-3; CDR3 DNA: TGTGCCGACAGTTTGGGCTCGGGGCGATGTGGTACGCAGTATTTT; CDR3 protein: CADSLGSGRCGTQYF